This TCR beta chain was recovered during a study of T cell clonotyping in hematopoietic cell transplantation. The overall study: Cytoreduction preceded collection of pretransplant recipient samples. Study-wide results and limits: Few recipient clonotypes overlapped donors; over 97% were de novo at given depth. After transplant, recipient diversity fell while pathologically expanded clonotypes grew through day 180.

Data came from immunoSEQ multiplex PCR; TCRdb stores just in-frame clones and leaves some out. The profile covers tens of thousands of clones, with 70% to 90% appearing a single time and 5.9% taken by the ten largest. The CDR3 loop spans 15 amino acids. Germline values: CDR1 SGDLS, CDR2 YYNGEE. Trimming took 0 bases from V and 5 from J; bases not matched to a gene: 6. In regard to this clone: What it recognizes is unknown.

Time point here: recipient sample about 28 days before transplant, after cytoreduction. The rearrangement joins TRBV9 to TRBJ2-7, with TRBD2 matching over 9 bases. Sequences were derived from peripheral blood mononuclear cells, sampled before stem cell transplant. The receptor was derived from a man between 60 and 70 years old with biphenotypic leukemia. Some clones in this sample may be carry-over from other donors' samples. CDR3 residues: CASSVVASGIHEQYF. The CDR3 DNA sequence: TGTGCCAGCAGCGTAGTTGCTAGCGGGATTCACGAGCAGTACTTC.